This TCR beta chain was captured in a study of early T cells in non-severe SARS-CoV-2 infection. Trimming removed 6 bases at V and 4 bases at J, with 12 bases between. This CDR3 has 13 amino acids. This clonotype has more than one count but fewer than ten. Unique molecular identifiers were affixed to single, distinct cDNA molecules. TCRdb analysed the 5' RACE reads with MiXCR anew, one entry per CDR3 protein. This sample has 70,000 or so distinct CDR3 sequences, with roughly a tenth found just once. J is TRBJ1-2 and V is TRBV12-3 or TRBV12-4; D unresolved. The TCR was taken from an adult who was a healthcare worker with PCR-confirmed SARS-CoV-2 infection or an uninfected control (not recorded which). The sample was whole blood, taken at baseline. CDR3 sequence: CASSLIPGYGYTF. The CDR3 coding sequence is TGTGCCAGCAGCCTCATCCCGGGCTATGGCTACACCTTC.